This TCR beta chain was captured by sequencing in a study of blood T cell repertoires in COVID-19. This CDR3 contains 16 residues. The germline V gene encodes CDR1 LGHDT and CDR2 YNNKEL (reference sequence). Trimming pared 6 bases from V and 0 bases from J, leaving 15 bases between. Repertoires were generated with immunoSEQ multiplex PCR, while TCRdb's copy carries only in-frame clones and drops some. Of about 190,000 clones in the sample, roughly 82% were seen once. This rearrangement joins TRBV3-1 (or the pseudogene TRBV3-2) to TRBJ1-3, with no clear D. Sequencing input: peripheral blood. This TCR was recovered from a woman in her fifties or sixties with COVID-19, enrolled during active disease. CDR3 DNA sequence: TGTGCCAGCAGAAAGATGGGAGGGATCTCTGGAAACACCATATATTTT. Residues: CASRKMGGISGNTIYF.